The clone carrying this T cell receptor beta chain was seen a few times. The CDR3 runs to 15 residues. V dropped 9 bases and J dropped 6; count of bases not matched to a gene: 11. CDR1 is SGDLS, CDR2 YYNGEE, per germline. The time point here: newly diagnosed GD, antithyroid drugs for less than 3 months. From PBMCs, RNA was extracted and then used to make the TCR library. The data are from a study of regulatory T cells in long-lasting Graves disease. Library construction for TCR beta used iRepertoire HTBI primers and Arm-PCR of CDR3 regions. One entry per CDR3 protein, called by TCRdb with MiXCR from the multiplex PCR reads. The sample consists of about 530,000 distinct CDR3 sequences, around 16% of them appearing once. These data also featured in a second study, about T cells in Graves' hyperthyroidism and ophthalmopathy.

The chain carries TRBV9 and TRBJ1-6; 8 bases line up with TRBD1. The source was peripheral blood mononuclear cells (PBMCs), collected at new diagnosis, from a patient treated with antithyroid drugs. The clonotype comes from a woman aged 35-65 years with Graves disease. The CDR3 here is CATSPGQGLNSPLHF. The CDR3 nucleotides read TGTGCCACTTCGCCCGGACAGGGCCTTAATTCACCCCTCCACTTT.